This TCR beta chain was captured in a study of blood T cell repertoires in COVID-19. This CDR3 spans 17 amino acids. CDR1 and CDR2 (germline): LGHNA, YSLEER. Trimming took 0 bases from V and 4 from J; bases not matched to a gene: 9. Source study methods: Estimated nucleated cell counts came from reference gene primer amplification. Sequencing was performed with immunoSEQ multiplex PCR; in TCRdb, only in-frame clones are kept and a portion is missing. V and J calls and clone size come straight from that table; D and trimming were deduced from the DNA. This table holds approximately 310,000 clones, more than 75% found once.

The sequence was collected from a woman aged 45 to 65 who had recovered from COVID-19. The chain is built from TRBV4-3 and TRBJ1-2; the match to TRBD1 covers 9 bases. Sequenced sample: peripheral blood. The CDR3: CASSQESVGTGLYGYTF. DNA of the CDR3: TGCGCCAGCAGCCAAGAATCCGTCGGGACAGGGCTCTATGGCTACACCTTC.